The 28 T cell receptor beta chains below were found in one sample sequenced in a study of CD8 T cell repertoires and HIV-1 epitope variants. Only in-frame clones appear in the TCRdb table, and some are missing; sequencing was by immunoSEQ multiplex PCR. This table holds 80,000 to 95,000 clones, roughly four fifths found once. Material: uncultured baseline CD8+ T cells from peripheral blood mononuclear cells (PBMCs). These receptors came from a male donor with HIV.

V usage is TRBV7-9 and J usage is TRBJ1-2; D unclear. The V gene's germline CDR1 is SEHNR and CDR2 FQNEAQ (reference sequence). The CDR3 spans 15 residues. Trimming took off 1 base at V and 0 bases at J, with 9 bases between the two ends. CDR3 protein: CASSLGVGANYGYTF. Here the CDR3 DNA reads TGTGCCAGCAGCTTAGGAGTAGGAGCTAACTATGGCTACACCTTC.

The chain has TRBV30 and TRBJ1-5; no reliable D call. Germline V lookup: CDR1 GTSNPN, CDR2 SVGIG (reference sequence). The CDR3 is 14 residues long. Deletions cut 0 bases from V and 0 bases from J, with 6 bases between. CDR3 amino acids: CAWSVSNSNQPQHF. The CDR3 bases are TGTGCCTGGAGTGTAAGTAATAGCAATCAGCCCCAGCATTTT. Full variable domain (remainder filled in from reference TRBV30 and TRBJ1-5): SQTIHQWPATLVQPVGSPLSLECTVEGTSNPNLYWYRQAAGRGLQLLFYSVGIGQISSEVPQNLSASRPQDRQFILSSKKLLLSDSGFYLCAWSVSNSNQPQHFGDGTRLSIL.

This clone was counted only a few times. The rearrangement links TRBV6-5 to TRBJ1-2; 7 bases are a match to TRBD1. Germline CDR1 and CDR2: MNHEY and SVGAGI. The CDR3 is 14 residues long. V shed 5 bases and J 4 bases; nucleotides not matched to a gene: 7. The DNA for the CDR3 is TGTGCCAGCAGTCCGGGACAGACTAGCTATGGCTACACCTTC. As protein: CASSPGQTSYGYTF.

The chain recombines TRBV7-8 with TRBJ2-7; the D gene is possibly TRBD1 (5 bases). The CDR3 has 15 residues. Trimming left V 5 bases short and J 2 bases short, with 16 bases between. Germline V gene data show CDR1 as SGHVS and CDR2 as FQNEAQ. CDR3 sequence (DNA): TGTGCCAGCAGCCTGGACATGGTGCTTACCTACGAGCAGTACTTC. Translated: CASSLDMVLTYEQYF.

This clone occurred a few times. This chain joins TRBV5-4 and TRBJ2-1; D remains unclear. V lost 4 bases, J lost 0 bases, and 11 bases lay in between. Germline-derived CDR1 and CDR2 are SGHNT and YYREEE (reference sequence). The CDR3 covers 15 residues. This CDR3 is CASSLQSSSYNEQFF. DNA for the CDR3: TGTGCCAGCAGCCTACAGAGTAGCTCCTACAATGAGCAGTTCTTC.

This rearrangement joins TRBV2 to TRBJ2-2, with D uncertain. Germline CDR1 is SNHLY and CDR2 is FYNNEI. This CDR3 has 14 residues. Trimming took off 3 bases at V and 1 base at J, with 6 bases between the two ends. CDR3 sequence: CASSDRLNTGELFF. The CDR3, as DNA: TGTGCCAGCAGTGACAGATTGAACACCGGGGAGCTGTTTTTT.

The genes are TRBV19 and TRBJ1-5; D not certain. V dropped 2 bases and J dropped 5 bases, with 16 bases sitting between them. The CDR3 loop spans 16 amino acids. CDR1 is LNHDA, CDR2 SQIVND, per germline (reference sequence). CDR3 loop: CASSIYSGSKDQPQHF. For the CDR3, the DNA is TGTGCCAGTAGTATATACAGCGGCAGTAAGGATCAGCCCCAGCATTTT.

This clone was seen repeatedly, ten times or more. V usage is TRBV5-6 and J usage is TRBJ1-2; TRBD1 might be the D (6 bases). The V gene's germline CDR1 is SGHDT and CDR2 YYEEEE. V lost 0 bases and J lost 9, with 15 bases in between. The CDR3 totals 14 residues. The CDR3 sequence: CASSLGQGLIRYTF. Here the CDR3 DNA reads TGTGCCAGCAGCTTGGGGCAGGGGCTGATACGCTACACCTTC.

The chain is built from TRBV6-1 and TRBJ1-2, with D possibly matching TRBD1 (6 bases). The CDR3 extends over 13 amino acids. Trimming stripped 3 bases from V and 2 bases from J, with 7 bases between. The germline gives CDR1 MNHNS, CDR2 SASEGT. CDR3 protein: CASSERGNYGYTF. The CDR3 region has the DNA TGTGCCAGCAGTGAGAGGGGGAACTATGGCTACACCTTC.

The chain joins TRBV19 to TRBJ2-3, with 14 nucleotides matching TRBD2. CDR1 LNHDA and CDR2 SQIVND come from the germline V gene (reference sequence). J was trimmed by 0 bases and V by 6 bases; bases with no gene match: 8. This CDR3 has 18 residues. The CDR3 DNA sequence: TGTGCCAGTAGAGAGGGACTAGCGGGGGCGACTAGCACAGATACGCAGTATTTT. Protein sequence: CASREGLAGATSTDTQYF.

This clone was detected only once. The J gene is TRBJ2-3, the V gene TRBV7-3, with 7 bases aligning to TRBD2. The trim removed 4 bases at V and 5 bases at J, leaving 0 bases unmatched. The CDR3 has 12 amino acids. Germline lookup yields CDR1 SGHTA and CDR2 FQGTGA. CDR3 DNA: TGTGCCAGCAGCTGGGGGGGAGATACGCAGTATTTT. Translation gives CASSWGGDTQYF.

This clone turned up a few times. J is TRBJ2-3 and V is TRBV4-1; the D gene is possibly TRBD1 (6 bases). Trimming shortened V by 1 base and J by 5 bases, and 10 bases separated the two germline ends. Germline V lookup: CDR1 MGHRA, CDR2 YSYEKL. This CDR3 is 14 amino acids long. CDR3 DNA sequence: TGCGCCAGCAGCCAAGCTACAGGGTTAGATACGCAGTATTTT. Its translation is CASSQATGLDTQYF.

The V gene is TRBV11-2, the J gene TRBJ2-1; possible D gene TRBD2, 6 bases. The CDR3 loop spans 18 amino acids. The germline CDR1 and CDR2 sequences are SGHAT and FQNNGV. Trimming pared 8 bases from V and 1 base from J, leaving 24 bases between. CDR3 residues: CASHYTPSWGESYNEQFF. The CDR3, as DNA: TGTGCCAGCCACTACACTCCCTCTTGGGGGGAGTCCTACAATGAGCAGTTCTTC.

This chain connects TRBV9 to TRBJ1-3, with TRBD1 matching 7 bases. CDR1 is SGDLS, CDR2 YYNGEE, per germline. Unmatched junction bases numbered 13, after V lost 4 bases and J lost 0 bases. The CDR3 is 18 amino acids. Here the CDR3 DNA reads TGTGCCAGCAGCCCCCACCTGCCGACAGGGACCTCTGGAAACACCATATATTTT. Encoded protein: CASSPHLPTGTSGNTIYF.

This chain joins TRBV7-9 and TRBJ1-2, with a weak D call TRBD1 (6 bases). There are 13 residues in the CDR3. V was shortened by 2 bases and J by 8 bases, with 12 bases between the two germline ends. Germline V CDR1 and CDR2: SEHNR, FQNEAQ (reference sequence). The CDR3 coding sequence is TGTGCCAGCAGCTTACACAGGGATCAAGGCTACACCTTC. Its protein product is CASSLHRDQGYTF. Using reference TRBV7-9 and TRBJ1-2 for the parts outside the CDR3, the full variable domain is DTGVSQNPRHKITKRGQNVTFRCDPISEHNRLYWYRQTLGQGPEFLTYFQNEAQLEKSRLLSDRFSAERPKGSFSTLEIQRTEQGDSAMYLCASSLHRDQGYTFGSGTRLTVV.

The genes are TRBV28 and TRBJ1-1, with D hard to call. This CDR3 comprises 14 residues. V was shortened by 1 base and J by 4 bases, with 10 bases between the two germline ends. Per germline, CDR1 MDHEN and CDR2 SYDVKM. The chain's CDR3 is CASSLSVPTTEAFF. CDR3 DNA: TGTGCCAGCAGTTTATCGGTCCCTACCACTGAAGCTTTCTTT.

The chain has TRBV7-9 and TRBJ1-1, with TRBD1 as a possible D gene (6 bases). From germline, CDR1 is SEHNR and CDR2 FQNEAQ (reference sequence). Trimming took 5 bases from V and 2 from J, leaving 12 bases between them. This CDR3 is built from 14 residues. The CDR3 coding sequence is TGTGCCAGCAGCGTCGGGACAATAAACACTGAAGCTTTCTTT. It yields the protein CASSVGTINTEAFF.

The chain carries TRBV14 and TRBJ2-5, with D possibly being TRBD1 (5 bases). With 4 bases removed from V and 1 base from J, the gap between germline ends came to 7 bases. The CDR3 covers 13 residues. The germline V gene has CDR1 SGHDN and CDR2 FVKESK. The DNA for the CDR3 is TGTGCCAGCAGCCTGACAGTCCAAGAGACCCAGTACTTC. Its protein product is CASSLTVQETQYF. The variable domain in full, with the rest retrieved from reference TRBV14 and TRBJ2-5, is EAGVTQFPSHSVIEKGQTVTLRCDPISGHDNLYWYRRVMGKEIKFLLHFVKESKQDESGMPNNRFLAERTGGTYSTLKVQPAELEDSGVYFCASSLTVQETQYFGPGTRLLVL.

The sample holds many counts of this clone. The gene calls are TRBV10-3 and TRBJ1-1; D is perhaps TRBD1 (5 bases). Germline V CDR1 and CDR2: ENHRY, SYGVKD. The CDR3 loop spans 16 amino acids. With 3 bases removed from V and 5 bases from J, the gap between germline ends came to 19 bases. The CDR3 is CAISDNQRRGRTEAFF. The CDR3 coding sequence is TGTGCCATCAGTGACAACCAACGGAGGGGTAGGACTGAAGCTTTCTTT.

V gene TRBV27 combines with J gene TRBJ2-3; D is unresolved. Germline CDR1 is MNHEY and CDR2 is SMNVEV (reference sequence). The CDR3 loop spans 15 amino acids. Trimming took off 4 bases at V and 0 bases at J, with 11 bases between the two ends. DNA of the CDR3: TGTGCCAGCAGTTATCGGGTAGACAGCACAGATACGCAGTATTTT. It translates to CASSYRVDSTDTQYF.

The chain uses TRBV7-2 and TRBJ2-3; no firm D call. Trimming left V 1 base short and J 0 bases short, with 8 bases between. From germline, CDR1 is SGHTA and CDR2 FQGNSA. The CDR3 sequence is 15 residues long. The CDR3 loop reads CASSLVGSSTDTQYF. The CDR3 DNA reads TGTGCCAGCAGCTTAGTCGGCTCTAGCACAGATACGCAGTATTTT.

Comments on this clone: One end of the junction varies from germline; a read error may be responsible. The chain has TRBV6-6 and TRBJ2-1, with 7 bases lining up with TRBD2. Germline assignment: CDR1 MNHNY and CDR2 SVGAGI (reference sequence). This CDR3 is built from 16 residues. In DNA form, the CDR3 reads TGTGCCAGCAGCTACTTGGCGGGACCACCGGGGGGTGAGCAGTTCTTC. It codes for CASSYLAGPPGGEQFF.

J is TRBJ1-4 and V is TRBV11-2; D possibly corresponds to TRBD1 (5 bases). The CDR3 sequence is 17 residues long. CDR1 is SGHAT, CDR2 FQNNGV, per germline. Trimming pared 5 bases from V and 0 bases from J, leaving 16 bases between. Here the CDR3 DNA reads TGTGCCAGCAGCCCGAATACAGGTGTTGCAACTAATGAAAAACTGTTTTTT. It specifies CASSPNTGVATNEKLFF.

This clone was found many times. The chain is built from TRBV2 and TRBJ2-5; 11 positions agree with TRBD2. The CDR3 consists of 16 residues. The V gene's germline CDR1 is SNHLY and CDR2 FYNNEI. V trimming: 6 bases; J trimming: 4 bases; junction bases outside the gene matches: 10. The CDR3 bases are TGTGCCAGCAGATCCCGTTTAGCGGGGGGGTCAGAGACCCAGTACTTC. Protein: CASRSRLAGGSETQYF.

The chain uses TRBV9 and TRBJ1-1; no definite D call. The CDR3 runs to 13 residues. Between the trimmed V and J ends, which lost 8 bases and 4 bases, there was a span of 15 bases. Germline V gives CDR1 SGDLS, CDR2 YYNGEE. The CDR3 coding sequence is TGTGCCAGACCCTCGAGGGATGGCACTGAAGCTTTCTTT. Its translation is CARPSRDGTEAFF.

The gene calls are TRBV5-4 and TRBJ2-7, with D possibly TRBD1 on 6 matching bases. The CDR3 is 13 residues long. The germline gives CDR1 SGHNT, CDR2 YYREEE (reference sequence). The V end lost 6 bases, the J end lost 3 bases, and 13 bases lay between the germline ends. The CDR3 sequence is CASTQTGRYEQYF. The CDR3 DNA follows: TGTGCCAGCACCCAAACAGGGCGCTACGAGCAGTACTTC.

The CDR3 reads CAWRILGGSTGELFF. CDR3 bases: TGTGCCTGGAGAATCCTTGGGGGGTCCACCGGGGAGCTGTTTTTT. V usage is TRBV30 and J usage is TRBJ2-2; possible D gene TRBD2, 6 bases. Per germline, CDR1 GTSNPN and CDR2 SVGIG (reference sequence). The CDR3 contains 15 residues. Trimming shortened V by 3 bases and J by 4 bases, and 15 bases separated the two germline ends.

The chain has TRBV2 and TRBJ1-4; weak D call: TRBD1 (6 bases). Germline CDR1 reads SNHLY; CDR2 reads FYNNEI. The CDR3 runs to 16 residues. The ends were cut back, 3 bases at V and 6 bases at J, with 17 bases in the middle. The chain's CDR3 is CASSDVAGGFYEKLFF. CDR3 DNA: TGTGCCAGCAGTGATGTCGCCGGGGGCTTCTATGAAAAACTGTTTTTT.